What follows are 18 T cell receptor beta chains derived from one specimen sequenced in a study of identical twins. TCRdb used MiXCR to reprocess the 5' RACE reads, holding one entry per CDR3 protein. The sample yields roughly 690,000 distinct CDR3 sequences, 5.5% to 6.5% seen once. The sequenced material came from naive T cells sorted from blood. These receptors came from a man younger than 35 in good health.

This chain links TRBV6-5 with TRBJ2-7, with a tentative D call TRBD1 (6 bases). The CDR3 consists of 11 residues. The ends were cut back, 8 bases at V and 8 bases at J, with 13 bases in the middle. The germline V gene encodes CDR1 MNHEY and CDR2 SVGAGI. This CDR3 is CASGRGKKQYF. The CDR3, as DNA: TGTGCCAGCGGAAGGGGGAAAAAGCAGTACTTC.

This clonotype was counted many times. The chain uses TRBV6-5 and TRBJ2-2, with D unclear. This CDR3 contains 13 residues. CDR1 and CDR2 (germline): MNHEY, SVGAGI. The V end was cut by 2 bases, the J end by 5 bases, with 6 bases between. The CDR3 here is CASSYAGTGELFF. CDR3 bases: TGTGCCAGCAGTTACGCCGGGACCGGGGAGCTGTTTTTT.

This clonotype was counted many times. The chain uses TRBV7-9 and TRBJ2-7, with TRBD2 matching 10 bases. The CDR3 covers 14 residues. Trimming cost V 8 bases and J 4 bases; bases outside gene matches: 8. In germline, CDR1 is SEHNR, CDR2 FQNEAQ (reference sequence). The CDR3: CASLDASGRYEQYF. In DNA, the CDR3 is TGTGCCAGCTTGGATGCTAGCGGGAGATACGAGCAGTACTTC.

This clonotype has more than one count but fewer than ten. DNA of the CDR3: TGTGCCAGCAGCCGGACGGAGCACTACTCTGGAAACACCATATATTTT. The encoded protein is CASSRTEHYSGNTIYF. The chain carries TRBV14 and TRBJ1-3, with D uncertain. Deletions cut 4 bases from V and 0 bases from J, with 13 bases between. The CDR3 contains 16 residues. Germline CDR1 and CDR2: SGHDN and FVKESK.

At least ten counts were recorded for this clonotype. The chain uses TRBV11-3 and TRBJ2-1; D is tentatively TRBD1 or TRBD2 (6 bases each). The CDR3 spans 13 residues. Germline values: CDR1 SGHNT, CDR2 YENEEA. The V and J ends lost 1 base and 12 bases respectively, with 13 bases between them. CDR3 sequence: CASSLGEGGRQFF. CDR3 bases: TGTGCCAGCAGCTTAGGTGAGGGGGGTCGGCAGTTCTTC. Based on the CDR3 plus reference TRBV11-3 and TRBJ2-1, the full variable domain is EAGVVQSPRYKIIEKKQPVAFWCNPISGHNTLYWYLQNLGQGPELLIRYENEEAVDDSQLPKDRFSAERLKGVDSTLKIQPAELGDSAVYLCASSLGEGGRQFFGPGTRLTVL.

A few counts support this clonotype. The rearrangement uses TRBV20-1 and TRBJ2-7; TRBD2 aligns across 7 bases. The junction had 8 bases not matched to a gene; V was cut back by 6 bases and J by 3 bases. CDR1 and CDR2 (germline): DFQATT, SNEGSKA (reference sequence). This CDR3 is 13 amino acids long. Here the CDR3 DNA reads TGCAGTGCCCGCGGGGGTATGTTCTACGAGCAGTACTTC. Translation: CSARGGMFYEQYF.

This clonotype was seen only a few times. V gene TRBV12-3 or TRBV12-4 combines with J gene TRBJ1-4; D remains unclear. Deletions cut 10 bases from V and 0 bases from J, with 9 bases between. This CDR3 is 13 amino acids long. DNA of the CDR3: TGTGCCATCCAGGAAACAACTAATGAAAAACTGTTTTTT. It specifies CAIQETTNEKLFF.

This rearrangement joins TRBV10-3 to TRBJ2-1; TRBD2 matches at 7 bases. The CDR3 spans 14 residues. The trim removed 6 bases at V and 8 bases at J, leaving 10 bases unmatched. CDR1 ENHRY and CDR2 SYGVKD come from the germline V gene. The CDR3 spells CAIRGREDFDEQFF. The DNA for the CDR3 is TGTGCCATCAGGGGACGGGAGGATTTCGATGAGCAGTTCTTC.

This clonotype was detected many times. The chain employs TRBV4-2 and TRBJ1-4; unclear D gene. Trimming took off 5 bases at V and 4 bases at J, with 11 bases between the two ends. Germline CDR1 is LGHNA and CDR2 is YNFKEQ. This CDR3 comprises 14 residues. Written as DNA, the CDR3 is TGTGCCAGCAGCGGTCCCGGCCATAATGAAAAACTGTTTTTT. Translated, it gives CASSGPGHNEKLFF.

This clonotype was counted a single time. V gene TRBV30 combines with J gene TRBJ2-2; no reliable D call. Germline CDR1 and CDR2: GTSNPN and SVGIG (reference sequence). Trimming left V 2 bases short and J 0 bases short, with 4 bases between. This CDR3 contains 13 residues. The CDR3 DNA reads TGTGCCTGGAGTAACGCGAACACCGGGGAGCTGTTTTTT. This translates into CAWSNANTGELFF.

This clonotype was counted between two and nine times. The chain carries TRBV19 and TRBJ1-5; no firm D call. This CDR3 spans 16 amino acids. The V end was cut by 10 bases, the J end by 0 bases, with 19 bases between. The germline CDR1 and CDR2 sequences are LNHDA and SQIVND (reference sequence). CDR3 nucleotides: TGTGCCACCCGGCAGATACGGCCAAATAGCAATCAGCCCCAGCATTTT. It encodes CATRQIRPNSNQPQHF.

The rearrangement uses TRBV6-2 or TRBV6-3 and TRBJ1-5; 10 bases are shared with TRBD1. This CDR3 region has 19 residues. Per germline, CDR1 MNHEY and CDR2 SVGEGT. The V gene end was trimmed by 2 bases and the J gene end by 0 bases; junction bases not matched to a gene: 10. The CDR3 sequence: CASSYDPDRGSYSNQPQHF. The DNA of the CDR3 is TGTGCCAGCAGTTACGATCCGGACAGGGGGTCCTATAGCAATCAGCCCCAGCATTTT.

Ten or more counts support this clonotype. V and J are TRBV20-1 and TRBJ2-5, with D possibly TRBD2 on 6 matching bases. Germline assignment: CDR1 DFQATT and CDR2 SNEGSKA (reference sequence). The CDR3 consists of 14 residues. Trimming left V 5 bases short and J 3 bases short, with 16 bases between. DNA of the CDR3: TGCAGTGCTCCGCTGGAGGGATTCAAAGAGACCCAGTACTTC. It encodes CSAPLEGFKETQYF.

This clonotype was seen at least ten times. This rearrangement joins TRBV5-1 to TRBJ1-2; D perhaps matches TRBD1 (5 bases). CDR1 SGHRS and CDR2 YFSETQ come from the germline V gene. The CDR3 runs to 15 residues. V was pared by 0 bases and J by 6 bases, with 15 bases between. The CDR3 here is CASSLDRDALNGYTF. DNA of the CDR3: TGCGCCAGCAGCTTGGACCGGGACGCACTGAATGGCTACACCTTC.

The rearrangement joins TRBV7-8 to TRBJ2-2; 11 bases map to TRBD1. Unmatched junction bases numbered 3, after V lost 10 bases and J lost 2 bases. CDR3 length: 14 amino acids. Germline V gene sequence: CDR1 SGHVS, CDR2 FQNEAQ. The CDR3 region has the DNA TGTGCCACAAGGACAGGGGGCAACACCGGGGAGCTGTTTTTT. Amino acid sequence: CATRTGGNTGELFF.

This clonotype occurred many times. The chain couples TRBV6-5 to TRBJ2-5, with 8 bases identical to TRBD1. Germline assignment: CDR1 MNHEY and CDR2 SVGAGI. This CDR3 is built from 16 residues. Trimming removed 3 bases from V and 5 bases from J; junction bases left unmatched: 11. CDR3 loop: CASSYTSDRAGETQYF. As DNA, the CDR3 is TGTGCCAGCAGTTATACTTCGGACAGGGCGGGGGAGACCCAGTACTTC.

Many counts were recorded for this clonotype. J is TRBJ2-7 and V is TRBV12-3 or TRBV12-4; possibly TRBD1 or TRBD2 for D (6 bases each). Trimming cost V 6 bases and J 9 bases, with 18 bases left between them. CDR3 length: 13 amino acids. The CDR3 sequence is CASRGAGHRMQYF. In DNA, the CDR3 is TGTGCCAGCAGGGGGGCGGGACATAGGATGCAGTACTTC.

J is TRBJ2-5 and V is TRBV7-9; either TRBD1 or TRBD2 may supply D (5 bases each). The germline V and J ends were trimmed by 5 bases and 2 bases, with 15 bases remaining between them. Germline assignment: CDR1 SEHNR and CDR2 FQNEAQ (reference sequence). The CDR3 contains 15 residues. CDR3 region: CASSPEWDPQETQYF. The CDR3 DNA reads TGTGCCAGCAGCCCCGAGTGGGACCCTCAAGAGACCCAGTACTTC.